This T cell receptor (beta chain) was retrieved from a study of blood T cell repertoires in COVID-19. About the study: Researchers got acute and convalescent COVID-19 samples from the United States, Italy and Spain. T cells, B-cell-depleted T cells, or PBMCs provided the cDNA or gDNA that served as material.

This clone was found a few times. Original handling: For nucleated cells, counts were estimated from reference gene primer amplification. Only in-frame clones appear in the TCRdb table, and some are missing; sequencing was by immunoSEQ multiplex PCR. Clone size and V and J calls were adopted from that table, with D and trimming inferred from the DNA. The table shows over 300,000 clones, with around 89% occurring only once. The CDR3 length is 13 residues. The germline gives CDR1 LGHDT, CDR2 YNNKEL (reference sequence). The ends were cut back, 2 bases at V and 1 base at J, with 5 bases in the middle. Sequenced material: peripheral blood. This clonotype was sampled from a man in his forties with acute or convalescent COVID-19. This chain uses TRBV3-1 (or the pseudogene TRBV3-2) with TRBJ1-1; D remains unclear. The CDR3 region is CASSQMRNTEAFF. Here the CDR3 DNA reads TGTGCCAGCAGCCAAATGAGGAACACTGAAGCTTTCTTT.